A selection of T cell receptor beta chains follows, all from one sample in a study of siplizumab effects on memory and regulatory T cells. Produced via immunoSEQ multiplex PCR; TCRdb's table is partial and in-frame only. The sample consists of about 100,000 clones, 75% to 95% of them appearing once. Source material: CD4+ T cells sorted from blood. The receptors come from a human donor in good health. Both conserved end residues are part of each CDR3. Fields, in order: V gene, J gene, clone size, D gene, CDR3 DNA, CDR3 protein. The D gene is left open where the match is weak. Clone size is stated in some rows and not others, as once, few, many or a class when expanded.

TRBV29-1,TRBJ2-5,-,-,TGCAGCGTTGAGGGGCCGCGGGAGACCCAGTACTTC,CSVEGPRETQYF
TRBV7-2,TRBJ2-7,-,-,TGTGCCAGCAGCCGTCAAACGGGGGGCTGGTACGAGCAGTACTTC,CASSRQTGGWYEQYF
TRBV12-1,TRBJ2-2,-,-,TGTGCCAGCAGCGTAGCTAGCGGGGGGAACACCGGGGAGCTGTTTTTT,CASSVASGGNTGELFF
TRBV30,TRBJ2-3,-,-,TGTGCCTGGAGCAGTCAGGAGGTGGGTTCGAGGTATTTT,CAWSSQEVGSRYF
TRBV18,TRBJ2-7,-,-,TGTGCCAGCTCACCCGGCGGAGGATCCTACGAGCAGTACTTC,CASSPGGGSYEQYF
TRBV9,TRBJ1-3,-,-,TGTGCCAGCAGCGTAGACCAGGGCTCAAGCTCTGGAAACACCATATATTTT,CASSVDQGSSSGNTIYF
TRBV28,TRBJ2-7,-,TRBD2,TGTGCCAGCCAGTGGAGGCGGGGGGCTTCTAACCACGAGCAGTACTTC,CASQWRRGASNHEQYF
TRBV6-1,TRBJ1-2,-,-,TGTGCCAGTACGGGGCTGGTACTTCTGGGCTACACCTTC,CASTGLVLLGYTF
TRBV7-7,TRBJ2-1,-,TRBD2,TGTGCCAGCAGCTTAGACGGCGGGGGGGGCAATGAGCAGTTCTTC,CASSLDGGGGNEQFF
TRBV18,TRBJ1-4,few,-,TGTGCCAGCTCAGACGGAGGGAAACTGTTTTTT,CASSDGGKLFF
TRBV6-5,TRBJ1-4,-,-,TGTGCCACCACTCCTGGGGGCAATGAAAAACTGTTTTTT,CATTPGGNEKLFF
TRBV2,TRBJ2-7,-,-,TGTGCCAGCAGCGTTCGTCTAGCAGCCTACGAGCAGTACTTC,CASSVRLAAYEQYF
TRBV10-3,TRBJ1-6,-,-,TGTGCCATCAGTGACCCTGCTCCTTCACCCCTCCACTTT,CAISDPAPSPLHF
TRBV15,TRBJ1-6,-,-,TGTGCCACCAGCAGAGATTACGGGCCCCCGTATTCACCCCTCCACTTT,CATSRDYGPPYSPLHF
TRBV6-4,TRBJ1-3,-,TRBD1,TGTGCCAGCAGTGACTGCAGGGGGCTCACGGACACCATATATTTT,CASSDCRGLTDTIYF
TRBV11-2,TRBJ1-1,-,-,TGTGCCAGCAGCTTAGTAGGACCGAACACTGAAGCTTTCTTT,CASSLVGPNTEAFF
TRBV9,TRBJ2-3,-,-,TGTGCCAGCAGCGTAGGATTGGCGGGGAGGCCTACTGATACGCAGTATTTT,CASSVGLAGRPTDTQYF
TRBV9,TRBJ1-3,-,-,TGTGCCAGCAGCGTAGCGGCCTTTAGTGGAAACACCATATATTTT,CASSVAAFSGNTIYF
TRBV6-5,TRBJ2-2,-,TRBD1,TGTGCCAGCAGCCTACAGGGGGCACACGGGGAGCTGTTTTTT,CASSLQGAHGELFF
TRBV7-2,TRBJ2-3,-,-,TGTGCCAGCACCGTTCAAGATACGCAGTATTTT,CASTVQDTQYF
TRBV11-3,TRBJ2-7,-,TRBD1,TGTGCCAGCAGCTTCCAGGGGGCGATCCACGAGCAGTACTTC,CASSFQGAIHEQYF
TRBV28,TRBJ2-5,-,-,TGTGCCAGCAGTCCTGGGGGGCGAGGGTTGGAGACCCAGTACTTC,CASSPGGRGLETQYF
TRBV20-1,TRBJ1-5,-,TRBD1,TGCAGTGCTAGTAACAGGGGACCCCAGCATTTT,CSASNRGPQHF
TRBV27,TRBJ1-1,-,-,TGTGCCAGCAGACCCCCCCGGAGGGACACTGAAGCTTTCTTT,CASRPPRRDTEAFF
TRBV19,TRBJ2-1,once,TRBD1,TGTGCCAGTAAAGACAGGGACTACAATGAGCAGTTCTTC,CASKDRDYNEQFF
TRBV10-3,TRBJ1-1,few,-,TGTGCCATCAGCGAAGGGAACACTGAAGCTTTCTTT,CAISEGNTEAFF
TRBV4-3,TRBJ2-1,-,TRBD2,TGCGCCAGCAGCCGAGGATATAGCGGGGGAGGCTACAATGAGCAGTTCTTC,CASSRGYSGGGYNEQFF
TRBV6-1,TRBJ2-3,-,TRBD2,TGTGCCAGCAGACTAGCGGGGGGGAGCACAGATACGCAGTATTTT,CASRLAGGSTDTQYF
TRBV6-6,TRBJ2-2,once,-,TGTGCCAGCAGTCCCACCCTGGGCGGGACCGGGGAGCTGTTTTTT,CASSPTLGGTGELFF
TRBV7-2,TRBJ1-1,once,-,TGTGCCAGCAGCTACCAATCACAGGGCCGCACTGAAGCTTTCTTT,CASSYQSQGRTEAFF
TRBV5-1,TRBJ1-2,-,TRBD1,TGCGCCAGCAGCTTGAAAGGACAGGGGGCTATTGGCTACACCTTC,CASSLKGQGAIGYTF
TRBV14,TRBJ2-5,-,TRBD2,TGTGCCAGCAGCCTGGGACTAGCGGGGACGCTCGCGGAGACCCAGTACTTC,CASSLGLAGTLAETQYF
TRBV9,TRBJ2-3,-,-,TGTGCCAGCAGCCTAACGAGGGGGACAAGCACAGATACGCAGTATTTT,CASSLTRGTSTDTQYF
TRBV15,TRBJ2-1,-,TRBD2,TGTGCCACCGAGCGGGGCGGTTACAATGAGCAGTTCTTC,CATERGGYNEQFF
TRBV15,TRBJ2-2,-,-,TGTGCCACCAGGGTCCCGGCGGGGGAGCTGTTTTTT,CATRVPAGELFF
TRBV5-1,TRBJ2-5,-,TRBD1,TGCGCCAGCAGCTTGGGGGGACAGAACCAGTACTTC,CASSLGGQNQYF
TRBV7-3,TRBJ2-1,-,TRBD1,TGTGCCAGCAGCCTGGGACAGTCTTCTGAGCAGTTCTTC,CASSLGQSSEQFF
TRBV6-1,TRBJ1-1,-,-,TGTGCCAGCAGTGAACGCGCGGGGGGGGCTGAAGCTTTCTTT,CASSERAGGAEAFF
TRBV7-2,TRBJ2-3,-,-,TGTGCCAGCAGACGGGGATTCACAGATACGCAGTATTTT,CASRRGFTDTQYF
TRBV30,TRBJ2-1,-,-,TGTGCCTGGAGTAGGACACCCTACAATGAGCAGTTCTTC,CAWSRTPYNEQFF
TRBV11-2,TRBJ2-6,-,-,TGTGCCAGCAGCTTCTTCGGCAGCCCTGGGGCCAACGTCCTGACTTTC,CASSFFGSPGANVLTF
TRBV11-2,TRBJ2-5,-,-,TGTGCCAGCAGCTTGACAGAGACCCAGTACTTC,CASSLTETQYF
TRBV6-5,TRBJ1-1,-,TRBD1,TGTGCCAGCAGTCAGGACAGGAACCCCCCTGAAGCTTTCTTT,CASSQDRNPPEAFF
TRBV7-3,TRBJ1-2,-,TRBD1,TGTGCCAGCAGCTTAATACCAGGGGGCACTGGCTACACCTTC,CASSLIPGGTGYTF
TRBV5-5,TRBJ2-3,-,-,TGTGCCAGCAGCTTGATGGGAACAGATACGCAGTATTTT,CASSLMGTDTQYF
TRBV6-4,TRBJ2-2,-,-,TGTGCCAGCAGTCCAGAAAACACCGGGGAGCTGTTTTTT,CASSPENTGELFF
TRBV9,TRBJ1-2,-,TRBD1,TGTGCCAGCAGCTTAACAGGGGAGAACTATGGCTACACCTTC,CASSLTGENYGYTF
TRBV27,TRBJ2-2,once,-,TGTGCCAGCAGTTTTGGGGGCTTGAACACCGGGGAGCTGTTTTTT,CASSFGGLNTGELFF
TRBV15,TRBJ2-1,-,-,TGTGCCACCAGCAGAGATGTGGGCCAATACAATGAGCAGTTCTTC,CATSRDVGQYNEQFF
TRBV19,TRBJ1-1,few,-,TGTGCCAGTAGTTATTACACTGAAGCTTTCTTT,CASSYYTEAFF
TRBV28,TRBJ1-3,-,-,TGTGCCAGCAGTTCTGCTGGAAACACCATATATTTT,CASSSAGNTIYF
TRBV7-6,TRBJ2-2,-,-,TGTGCCAGCAGCTTAGGACATCAGACCGGGGAGCTGTTTTTT,CASSLGHQTGELFF
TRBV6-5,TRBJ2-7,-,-,TGTGCCAGCAGTTCCGGGGGAGTACCAGGCCACGAGCAGTACTTC,CASSSGGVPGHEQYF
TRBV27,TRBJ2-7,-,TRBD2,TGTGCCAGCAGACTAGCGGGGGGGAGCTCCTACGAGCAGTACTTC,CASRLAGGSSYEQYF
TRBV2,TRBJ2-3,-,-,TGTGCCAGCAGTGCTCCCCTCACGGGTTTCACAGATACGCAGTATTTT,CASSAPLTGFTDTQYF
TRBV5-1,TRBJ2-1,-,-,TGCGCCTCTTCCGAGGAGGGTACCGGGTTTGAGCAGTTCTTC,CASSEEGTGFEQFF
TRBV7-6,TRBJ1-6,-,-,TGTGCCAGCAGCTTAGACGGGGCGACCCTATCACCCCTCCACTTT,CASSLDGATLSPLHF
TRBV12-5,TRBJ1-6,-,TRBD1,TGTGCTACTCGGGACAGTTCTAATTCACCCCTCCACTTT,CATRDSSNSPLHF
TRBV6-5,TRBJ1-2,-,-,TGTGCCAGCAGTTACGCGGGGTCGGGTGGCTACACCTTC,CASSYAGSGGYTF